The source of this T cell receptor beta chain is a study of Ad26.COV2.S vaccination and SARS-CoV-2 variants. Points from the study as a whole: Responses of spike-specific T cells (both CD8+ and CD4+) reportedly showed substantial breadth after vaccination.

Regarding this clone: Antigen specificity is unknown.

Trimming pared 4 bases from V and 6 bases from J, leaving 23 bases between. Germline V gene lookup returns CDR1 SGHRS and CDR2 YFSETQ. The CDR3 runs 16 residues. Profiling relied on immunoSEQ multiplex PCR, and the TCRdb table lists in-frame clones only, not all of them. The sample records about half a million clones, roughly 87% being singletons. The treatment was: over 15 received Ad26.COV2.S at low or high dose, single or two shots; five or six received placebo; per-sample allocation not given. The samples date from day 63 after the first vaccine or placebo injection. The donor was a Boston adult aged 18-55 years. An Ad26 vector was used to express Wuhan-strain SARS-CoV-2 spike as the vaccine.

The chain recombines TRBV5-1 with TRBJ2-7; D ambiguous. This sequence originates from a person aged 18 to 59 who received the Ad26.COV2.S COVID-19 vaccine or a placebo. The material sequenced was peripheral blood, taken in a trial of Ad26.COV2.S vaccine versus placebo. Here the CDR3 reads CASSPYRVGQLGEQYF. The CDR3 DNA reads TGCGCCAGCAGCCCGTATAGAGTGGGCCAATTAGGCGAGCAGTACTTC. Full variable domain (outside the CDR3, taken from reference TRBV5-1 and TRBJ2-7): KAGVTQTPRYLIKTRGQQVTLSCSPISGHRSVSWYQQTPGQGLQFLFEYFSETQRNKGNFPGRFSGRQFSNSRSEMNVSTLELGDSALYLCASSPYRVGQLGEQYFGPGTRLTVT.